This TCR beta chain was identified in a study of Ad26.COV2.S vaccination and SARS-CoV-2 variants. General study results and limits: People who got the vaccine or the placebo had similar non-spike TCR breadth. Vaccinees displayed broader spike-specific TCR repertoires than placebo recipients.

Of note for this clone: Its cognate antigen is unknown.

Method: immunoSEQ multiplex PCR; TCRdb's copy keeps in-frame clones and lacks some. The repertoire consists of 150,000 to 200,000 clones, with around nine tenths occurring once and the leading ten covering about 5.9%. V gave up 7 bases and J gave up 0 bases, with 13 bases separating them. This CDR3 has 15 amino acids. Germline CDR1 and CDR2: SNHLY and FYNNEI. The sample consisted of peripheral blood, taken after recovery from COVID-19. This TCR was sampled from a human donor who had recovered from COVID-19. The V and J genes are TRBV2 and TRBJ1-3, with D unresolved. Here the CDR3 DNA reads TGTGCCAGCAACCCTTCCGGAAGCTCTGGAAACACCATATATTTT. Its translation is CASNPSGSSGNTIYF.